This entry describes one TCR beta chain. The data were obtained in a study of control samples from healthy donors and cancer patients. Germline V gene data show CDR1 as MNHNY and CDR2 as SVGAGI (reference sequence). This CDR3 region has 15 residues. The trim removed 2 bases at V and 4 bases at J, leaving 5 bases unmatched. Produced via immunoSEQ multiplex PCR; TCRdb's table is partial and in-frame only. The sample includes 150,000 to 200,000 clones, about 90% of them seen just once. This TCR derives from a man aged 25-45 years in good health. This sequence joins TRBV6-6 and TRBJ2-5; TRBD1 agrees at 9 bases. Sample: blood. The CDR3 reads CASSYQTGGLETQYF. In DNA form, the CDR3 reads TGTGCCAGCAGTTACCAGACAGGGGGATTAGAGACCCAGTACTTC.